This T cell receptor (beta chain) was found in a study of cytomegalovirus exposure and HLA in healthy donors. General study results and limits: Upon later analysis, HLA-associated TCR beta chains proved more clonally expanded than other, equally common chains.

Comments on this clone: Its antigen is not identified.

V was shortened by 1 base and J by 5 bases, with 15 bases between the two germline ends. The CDR3 consists of 15 residues. The germline V gene has CDR1 SGHRS and CDR2 YFSETQ. Both 60 Vbeta primers and 13 Jbeta primers went into the PCR. The table came from immunoSEQ multiplex PCR; TCRdb's copy has only in-frame clones and leaves some out. The table records around 40,000 clones, approximately 86% of them present only once. Sequenced: PBMCs. This chain uses TRBV5-1 with TRBJ2-5, with a weak D call TRBD1 (6 bases). This TCR derives from a woman younger than 35 in good health and CMV-seropositive. CDR3 protein: CASSLFPGAGETQYF. The CDR3 nucleotides read TGCGCCAGCAGCTTGTTCCCAGGGGCAGGCGAGACCCAGTACTTC.